This TCR beta chain was obtained from a study of shared clonotypes between healthy human individuals. Germline V CDR1 and CDR2: ENHRY, SYGVKD. With 4 bases removed from V and 8 bases from J, the gap between germline ends came to 9 bases. The CDR3 covers 12 residues. The table came from immunoSEQ multiplex PCR; TCRdb's copy has only in-frame clones and leaves some out. The sample holds 1.6 million or so clones, less than 99% seen once. This receptor was obtained from a young man in good health. The V call is TRBV10-3, the J call TRBJ2-1; D gene uncertain. Sequenced input: naive CD4+ T cells sorted from blood. Subset given: CD45RA+ positively selected. This CDR3 is CAISVRSDEQFF. CDR3 in DNA: TGTGCCATCAGTGTGCGGTCCGATGAGCAGTTCTTC.